This T cell receptor (beta chain) emerged from a study of blood T cell repertoires in COVID-19. Sequenced by immunoSEQ multiplex PCR; TCRdb stores in-frame clones only, minus some. The sample includes hundreds of thousands of clones, more than 85% of them seen just once. The receptor was derived from a man between 35 and 55 years old with acute or convalescent COVID-19. The source material was peripheral blood.

In nucleotides, the CDR3 is TGTGCCAGCAGCATGGGGGGACAGCCTCGGGAGCAGTACTTC. This encodes CASSMGGQPREQYF. The V call is TRBV9, the J call TRBJ2-7; D might be TRBD1 (7 bases). Deletions cut 4 bases from V and 7 bases from J, with 18 bases between. This CDR3 spans 14 amino acids. The germline gives CDR1 SGDLS, CDR2 YYNGEE.